This TCR beta chain emerged from a study of blood T cells in healthy people across ages. Study-level points and caveats: Whereas aged donors had fewer naive CD4+ cells, long-lived donors had more of them and higher diversity.

The CDR3 runs 16 residues. Trimming pared 1 base from V and 7 bases from J, leaving 20 bases between. Germline CDR1 and CDR2: DFQATT and SNEGSKA (reference sequence). This clonotype was seen only a few times. Its target is not known. Through a sample-barcoded 5' primer and a J-beta primer mix, a second PCR was run for about 6 to 11 cycles. TCRdb called the 5' RACE reads again in MiXCR, with one record for every CDR3 protein. The sample carries roughly 1.9 million distinct CDR3 sequences, 35% to 50% recorded once. This clonotype originated in a human donor in good health. Sequences were obtained from blood. This chain uses TRBV20-1 with TRBJ1-3; D perhaps matches TRBD1 (6 bases). The DNA of the CDR3 is TGCAGTGCTAGAGGGGGGCAGGGACTCTGGAGCAACACCATATATTTT. It translates to CSARGGQGLWSNTIYF.